This T cell receptor beta chain is drawn from a study of metastatic and nonmetastatic thyroid tumors. Until they underwent thyroid surgery, no patient had received any treatment. Study observations and caveats: It was reported that TCR beta diversity was significantly higher in malignant thyroid tumors than benign nodules, in blood and tumor.

Per the original methods: Using the CDR3 differences seen across clinicopathological groups, the authors built a distant-metastasis classifier for papillary thyroid cancer, which was meant to discriminate distant-metastatic patients. TCRdb redid the clone calls on the PCR reads using MiXCR. The V and J calls reflect TCRdb's pipeline rather than the authors' work. This sample carries 21,000 or so clones, 20% of them seen once, and the ten largest clones take over 25%. For this clone: Its cognate antigen is unknown.

Germline assignment: CDR1 SGHNT and CDR2 YYREEE (reference sequence). This CDR3 comprises 15 residues. Trimming took 1 base from V and 4 from J, leaving 11 bases between them. Sequencing input: blood. This chain joins TRBV5-4 and TRBJ2-2; D not resolved. This sequence originates from a female donor with papillary thyroid cancer or a benign thyroid nodule (not recorded which). Some clones in this sample may be carry-over from other donors' samples. Here the CDR3 reads CASSLKVSSTGELFF. The CDR3 DNA is TGTGCCAGCAGCTTGAAGGTTTCAAGCACCGGGGAGCTGTTTTTT.